The 18 T cell receptor beta chains below all came from one sample that was sequenced in a study of T cells in women clearing cervical HPV infection (dated by TCRdb to about 2018). Libraries came from the immunoSEQ multiplex PCR assay. TCRdb mirrors the immuneACCESS table, restricted to in-frame sequences. Some clones are absent from its copies; in checked studies, under half trace to an unresolved V gene, and the reason for the others is unknown. The sample's clone listing holds tens of thousands of clones. Approximately 1% of the sample belongs to the ten largest clones. Sequencing used blood buffy coat. The origin of the receptors is a woman aged 18-70 years with a cervical HPV16 infection that either progressed to CIN3+ or cleared (not recorded which).

Comment on this clone: The read stops 3 residues short of the end of the CDR3; the missing end is completed from the germline J gene. The gene calls are TRBV20-1 and TRBJ2-5, with D perhaps TRBD2 (6 bases). In germline, CDR1 is DFQATT, CDR2 SNEGSKA (reference sequence). There are 15 residues in the CDR3. Trimming pared 3 bases from V and 2 bases from J, leaving 16 bases between. The sequenced part of the CDR3 DNA is TGCAGTGCTAGTCTACCAGCGGGCGTGCAAGAGACC. As protein: CSASLPAGVQET. The full CDR3 protein is CSASLPAGVQETQYF.

With respect to this clone: The read stops 3 residues short of the end of the CDR3; the missing end is completed from the germline J gene. The chain links TRBV5-1 to TRBJ2-1; D may be TRBD1 (5 bases). The CDR3 has 15 amino acids. Germline CDR1 and CDR2: SGHRS and YFSETQ. V gave up 4 bases and J gave up 0 bases, with 11 bases separating them. The CDR3 bases that were read are TGCGCCAGCAGCACACAACAGGTCTCCTACAATGAG. Residues: CASSTQQVSYNE. The CDR3 as a whole reads CASSTQQVSYNEQFF.

On this clone itself: Sequence at one end of the junction differs from germline and may be a read error. The read ends 3 residues before the CDR3 terminus; that terminus is restored from the germline J gene. J is TRBJ1-2 and V is TRBV2, with D possibly being TRBD1 (6 bases). Germline loops: CDR1 SNHLY, CDR2 FYNNEI. This CDR3 has 14 residues. The part of the CDR3 DNA that was read is TGTGCCAGCAGGGAAGATACAGGGAACTATGGC. This translates into CASREDTGNYG. In full, the CDR3 is CASREDTGNYGYTF.

Comment on this clone: Read sequence stops 3 residues before the CDR3 end, and the germline J gene provides the missing end. The V gene is TRBV2, the J gene TRBJ2-5, with 8 bases matching TRBD2. V was pared by 3 bases and J by 4 bases, with 4 bases of the junction left unmatched. CDR1 and CDR2 from the germline V gene are SNHLY and FYNNEI. This CDR3 spans 14 amino acids. The CDR3 reads CASSDSGGRETQYF. The part of the CDR3 DNA that was read is TGTGCCAGCAGTGACTCGGGGGGGCGAGAGACC.

Worth noting for this clone: The read stops 3 residues short of the end of the CDR3; the missing end is completed from the germline J gene. The gene calls are TRBV5-1 and TRBJ1-5; 8 bases map to TRBD1. Germline lookup yields CDR1 SGHRS and CDR2 YFSETQ. The CDR3 loop spans 15 amino acids. V dropped 3 bases and J dropped 6; count of bases not matched to a gene: 8. The covered CDR3 bases are TGCGCCAGCAGCTATGCAGGGGGCTCGGGTCAGCCC. Protein product: CASSYAGGSGQP. The whole CDR3 protein reads CASSYAGGSGQPQHF.

Regarding this clone: The missing CDR3 end, 3 residues past where the read stops, is filled in from the germline J gene. This chain uses TRBV2 with TRBJ2-1; no clear D. The germline CDR1 and CDR2 sequences are SNHLY and FYNNEI. The CDR3 runs 13 residues. V was shortened by 6 bases and J by 6 bases, with 12 bases between the two germline ends. The CDR3 sequence: CASSATWSNEQFF. The part of the CDR3 DNA that was read is TGTGCCAGCAGCGCGACTTGGTCCAATGAG. The whole variable domain, remainder taken from reference TRBV2 and TRBJ2-1, is EPEVTQTPSHQVTQMGQEVILRCVPISNHLYFYWYRQILGQKVEFLVSFYNNEISEKSEIFDDQFSVERPDGSNFTLKIRSTKLEDSAMYFCASSATWSNEQFFGPGTRLTVL.

The CDR3 bases that were read are TGCGCCAGCAGCTTTCTCGGGCGGGAGAACACCGGGGAG. Amino acid sequence: CASSFLGRENTGE. The CDR3 in full is CASSFLGRENTGELFF. This chain joins TRBV5-1 and TRBJ2-2, with a possible D match to TRBD2 (6 bases). The read ends 3 residues early relative to the CDR3; the germline J gene fills the gap. The V and J ends lost 2 bases and 1 base respectively, with 12 bases between them. The length of the CDR3 is 16 residues. Per the germline V gene, CDR1 is SGHRS and CDR2 is YFSETQ. The variable domain in full, with the rest retrieved from reference TRBV5-1 and TRBJ2-2, is KAGVTQTPRYLIKTRGQQVTLSCSPISGHRSVSWYQQTPGQGLQFLFEYFSETQRNKGNFPGRFSGRQFSNSRSEMNVSTLELGDSALYLCASSFLGRENTGELFFGEGSRLTVL.

Of note for this clone: The CDR3 extends 3 residues past the end of the read, so its final part is completed from the germline J gene. J is TRBJ2-7 and V is TRBV19; maybe TRBD1 (5 bases). Per the germline V gene, CDR1 is LNHDA and CDR2 is SQIVND (reference sequence). The CDR3 has 18 residues. V shed 5 bases and J shed 3 bases, with 26 bases lying between them. Partial CDR3 DNA: TGTGCCAGTAGTCTCCCCGGAAAGGGGCGAAATACAATCTACGAG. Amino acid sequence: CASSLPGKGRNTIYE. The entire CDR3 sequence reads CASSLPGKGRNTIYEQYF.

Concerning this clone: The sequence runs out 3 residues before the end of the CDR3; the remainder is reconstructed from the germline J gene. The chain combines TRBV6-1 with TRBJ2-7; D remains unclear. Germline CDR1 reads MNHNS; CDR2 reads SASEGT. CDR3 length: 13 amino acids. V lost 1 base, J lost 4 bases, and 8 bases lay in between. The CDR3 is CASSEESTYEQYF. CDR3 DNA (partial): TGTGCCAGCAGTGAAGAGTCAACATACGAG.

Turning to this clone: The CDR3 goes on 3 residues after the read ends, and that part is filled in from the germline J gene. The gene calls are TRBV14 and TRBJ1-6; TRBD1 is a possible D gene (6 bases). Germline CDR1 and CDR2: SGHDN and FVKESK. The ends were cut back, 4 bases at V and 4 bases at J, with 8 bases in the middle. The CDR3 is 14 amino acids. Here the CDR3 reads CASSPTGYNSPLHF. The sequenced CDR3 bases are TGTGCCAGCAGCCCAACAGGGTATAATTCACCC. Filled out from reference TRBV14 and TRBJ1-6, the complete variable domain reads EAGVTQFPSHSVIEKGQTVTLRCDPISGHDNLYWYRRVMGKEIKFLLHFVKESKQDESGMPNNRFLAERTGGTYSTLKVQPAELEDSGVYFCASSPTGYNSPLHFGNGTRLTVT.

Worth noting for this clone: The CDR3 end falls 3 residues outside the read, so it is completed with the germline J gene. The chain is built from TRBV10-3 and TRBJ1-4, with D maybe TRBD1 (6 bases). CDR3 size: 13 residues. The V gene's germline CDR1 is ENHRY and CDR2 SYGVKD. The V end lost 6 bases, the J end lost 8 bases, and 13 bases lay between the germline ends. CDR3 protein: CAISPGVREKLFF. Incomplete CDR3 DNA: TGTGCCATCAGCCCAGGGGTAAGGGAAAAA.

About this clone itself: The sequenced fragment ends 3 residues before the CDR3 boundary, so the rest is inferred from the germline J gene. The sample carries other DNA sequences with the same CDR3. This chain joins TRBV20-1 and TRBJ1-3; maybe TRBD1 (5 bases). This CDR3 region has 13 residues. Trimming pared 6 bases from V and 4 bases from J, leaving 13 bases between. Per germline, CDR1 DFQATT and CDR2 SNEGSKA (reference sequence). The CDR3 here is CSAQMTVGNTIYF. The covered CDR3 bases are TGCAGTGCCCAAATGACAGTCGGAAACACC.

As concerns this clone: With the read ending 3 residues before the CDR3 end, the germline J gene is used to fill in that end. The chain has TRBV6-2 or TRBV6-3 and TRBJ1-6; TRBD1 matches at 7 bases. Germline lookup yields CDR1 MNHEY and CDR2 SVGEGT. Trimming took 6 bases from V and 7 from J; bases not matched to a gene: 0. This CDR3 contains 12 residues. CDR3 amino acids: CASRTGNSPLHF. Incomplete CDR3 DNA: TGTGCCAGCAGGACAGGGAATTCACCC.

As for this clone: Read coverage stops 3 residues before the CDR3 terminus; the germline J gene supplies the remainder. This rearrangement joins TRBV18 to TRBJ2-2, with D possibly TRBD1 on 5 matching bases. The germline CDR1 and CDR2 sequences are KGHSH and LQKENI. The CDR3 runs 15 residues. Incomplete CDR3 DNA: TGTGCCAGCTCACCATCCAGTTCAGGGAATGAAAAG. Translation gives CASSPSSSGNEK. The whole CDR3 sequence reads CASSPSSSGNEKLFF.

In regard to this clone: The CDR3 end lies 3 residues beyond the end of the read and is filled in from the germline J gene. The V and J genes are TRBV6-1 and TRBJ1-4; D perhaps matches TRBD1 (6 bases). The germline V and J ends were trimmed by 3 bases and 5 bases, with 10 bases remaining between them. The germline V gene has CDR1 MNHNS and CDR2 SASEGT. The CDR3 runs 14 residues. The DNA read from the CDR3 is TGTGCCAGCAGTGACTTGCAGGGGAATGAAAAA. Amino acids: CASSDLQGNEK. In full, the CDR3 is CASSDLQGNEKLFF.

To note about this clone: The CDR3 end lies 3 residues beyond the end of the read and is filled in from the germline J gene. At the DNA level, this CDR3 is encoded by other sequences in the same sample as well. This chain uses TRBV30 with TRBJ1-3, with a possible D match to TRBD1 (5 bases). This CDR3 is built from 12 residues. Germline assignment: CDR1 GTSNPN and CDR2 SVGIG (reference sequence). CDR3 bases read: TGTGCCTGGGCGGGGGATATCTCCACA. Its protein is CAWAGDIST. The whole CDR3 sequence reads CAWAGDISTIYF.

Concerning this clone itself: The read finishes 3 residues shy of the CDR3 end, and the germline J gene is used to complete it. The rearrangement links TRBV19 to TRBJ2-3; possible D gene TRBD1, 6 bases. V lost 3 bases to trimming and J lost 1 base, with 8 bases between them. The CDR3 loop spans 14 amino acids. Germline V gives CDR1 LNHDA, CDR2 SQIVND (reference sequence). CDR3 bases read: TGTGCCAGTAGTATCAACAGGGGCACAGATACG. It encodes CASSINRGTDT. The CDR3 reads in full as CASSINRGTDTQYF.

Of note for this clone: The CDR3 end lies 3 residues beyond the end of the read and is filled in from the germline J gene. V gene TRBV2 combines with J gene TRBJ1-5, with D unresolved. CDR3 length equals 13 residues. The V gene lost 7 bases and the J gene lost 3 bases, with 10 bases spanning the gap. The germline CDR1 and CDR2 sequences are SNHLY and FYNNEI. The CDR3 bases that were read are TGTGCCAGCACCTCAGGACTCAATCAGCCC. As protein: CASTSGLNQP. The full-length CDR3 reads as CASTSGLNQPQHF.